The 11 T cell receptor beta chains listed next were all sequenced from one sample in a study of blood T cells in healthy people across ages. Through a sample-barcoded 5' primer and a J-beta primer mix, a second PCR was run for roughly 6 to 12 cycles. TCRdb ran MiXCR on the 5' RACE reads and lists one entry per CDR3 protein. The data show 540,000 or so distinct CDR3 sequences, less than 25% seen once. These same data were also listed under a study on T cells of mothers and their children.

Sequencing was carried out using blood. The receptors shown here come from a boy younger than 18 in good health.

This clonotype has a handful of counts. The CDR3 reads CASSESRGYEQYF. The DNA for the CDR3 is TGTGCCAGCAGTGAATCTAGGGGCTACGAGCAGTACTTC. V and J are TRBV25-1 and TRBJ2-7; D possibly corresponds to TRBD1 (5 bases). The V gene lost 1 base and the J gene lost 3 bases, with 7 bases spanning the gap. Germline values: CDR1 MGHDK, CDR2 SYGVNS. The CDR3 extends over 13 amino acids.

V gene TRBV7-9 combines with J gene TRBJ1-2, with D maybe TRBD1 (5 bases). CDR1 and CDR2 (germline): SEHNR, FQNEAQ (reference sequence). The CDR3 runs 12 residues. The V gene lost 3 bases and the J gene lost 6 bases, with 8 bases spanning the gap. The CDR3 region has the DNA TGTGCCAGCAGCTTGGACAATAATGGCTACACCTTC. This sequence encodes CASSLDNNGYTF.

Concerning this clonotype: Germline is not matched at one junction end, which may reflect a read error. V usage is TRBV10-3 and J usage is TRBJ1-1; no firm D call. The CDR3 is 15 amino acids. CDR1 is ENHRY, CDR2 SYGVKD, per germline. CDR3 region: CATSGGTKGNTEAFF. The CDR3 region has the DNA TGTGCCACCAGTGGCGGAACAAAGGGGAACACTGAAGCTTTCTTT.

This clonotype showed up just once. The chain links TRBV5-1 to TRBJ1-1, with D tentatively TRBD1 (5 bases). Germline V gene sequence: CDR1 SGHRS, CDR2 YFSETQ. The V and J ends lost 5 bases and 1 base respectively, with 21 bases between them. The CDR3 is 17 amino acids. As DNA, the CDR3 is TGCGCCAGCAGACCCACCGGGACCCCAGTCGGGAACACTGAAGCTTTCTTT. It specifies CASRPTGTPVGNTEAFF. The entire variable domain, with the rest obtained from reference TRBV5-1 and TRBJ1-1, is as follows: KAGVTQTPRYLIKTRGQQVTLSCSPISGHRSVSWYQQTPGQGLQFLFEYFSETQRNKGNFPGRFSGRQFSNSRSEMNVSTLELGDSALYLCASRPTGTPVGNTEAFFGQGTRLTVV.

This clonotype was counted between two and nine times. The genes are TRBV6-5 and TRBJ2-6, with D unclear. The germline V gene has CDR1 MNHEY and CDR2 SVGAGI. With 8 bases removed from V and 1 base from J, the gap between germline ends came to 9 bases. The CDR3 totals 14 residues. CDR3 amino acids: CASLEVSGANVLTF. CDR3 nucleotides: TGTGCCAGCCTCGAGGTATCTGGGGCCAACGTCCTGACTTTC.

V usage is TRBV20-1 and J usage is TRBJ2-1; D is possibly TRBD1 (6 bases). The V and J ends lost 0 bases and 8 bases respectively, with 17 bases between them. This CDR3 comprises 15 residues. The V gene's germline CDR1 is DFQATT and CDR2 SNEGSKA (reference sequence). CDR3 sequence (DNA): TGCAGTGCTAGAGATCAGGGGCTAGCCGCCTATGAGCAGTTCTTC. Protein sequence: CSARDQGLAAYEQFF.

In this sample, this clonotype turned up a few times. V gene TRBV7-9 combines with J gene TRBJ1-2; TRBD1 aligns across 9 bases. Germline assignment: CDR1 SEHNR and CDR2 FQNEAQ (reference sequence). The CDR3 consists of 14 residues. Trimming took 5 bases from V and 4 from J; bases not matched to a gene: 5. This CDR3 is CASSGTGSSYGYTF. CDR3 bases: TGTGCCAGCAGCGGGACAGGGTCGTCCTATGGCTACACCTTC.

The chain joins TRBV4-1 to TRBJ1-5, with D possibly TRBD1 on 6 matching bases. This CDR3 region has 15 residues. Germline lookup yields CDR1 MGHRA and CDR2 YSYEKL. V was shortened by 4 bases and J by 3 bases, with 13 bases between the two germline ends. The CDR3 reads CASSPPGGYNQPQHF. The CDR3 nucleotides are TGCGCCAGCAGCCCTCCGGGGGGCTACAATCAGCCCCAGCATTTT.

V and J are TRBV29-1 and TRBJ1-1; weak D call: TRBD1 (5 bases). This CDR3 contains 15 residues. V was trimmed by 4 bases and J by 6 bases, leaving 21 bases between them. Germline CDR1 SQVTM, CDR2 ANQGSEA. The CDR3 coding sequence is TGCAGCGTTGCCGGGGCCGACCTAGGGCCGCCTGAAGCTTTCTTT. It yields the protein CSVAGADLGPPEAFF.

This clonotype was counted at least ten times. This CDR3 is CASSITAGPFGGGTQYF. DNA for the CDR3: TGTGCCAGCAGTATAACTGCCGGACCGTTTGGTGGAGGGACCCAGTACTTC. The rearrangement joins TRBV28 to TRBJ2-5, with a tentative D call TRBD2 (5 bases). Trimming left V 5 bases short and J 7 bases short, with 26 bases between. The CDR3 has 17 residues. Germline-derived CDR1 and CDR2 are MDHEN and SYDVKM.

V and J are TRBV27 and TRBJ2-5; D is unresolved. The J call is in doubt because the DNA end fits TRBJ2-1 better. CDR1 is MNHEY and CDR2 is SMNVEV in the germline V gene (reference sequence). CDR3 size: 12 residues. The CDR3 region has the DNA TGTGCCAGCAGTCCCTTCCCTGGTGAGCAGTTCTTC. Protein: CASSPFPGEQFF.